This TCR beta chain was retrieved from a study of T cell responses to AZD1222 COVID-19 vaccine. Study-wide results and caveats: Increased Spike-specific TCR breadth and depth were observed after two AZD1222 doses.

The sample holds one count of this clone. Its specificity is unknown. Assay used: immunoSEQ multiplex PCR; TCRdb lists only in-frame clones, some missing. The sample carries 50,000 to 70,000 clones, more than 80% recorded once. This CDR3 has 20 residues. From germline, CDR1 is SGHVS and CDR2 FQNEAQ. Trimming removed 1 base from V and 7 bases from J; junction bases left unmatched: 13. The chain uses TRBV7-8 and TRBJ2-1, with TRBD2 identical over 16 bases. The receptor's source is an adult in good health. The specimen comprised peripheral blood, sampled on day 0 of MenACWY control vaccination. CDR3 in DNA: TGTGCCAGCAGCTTAGAGGGGAAGGGACTAGCGGGAGGGCCTGGGAATGAGCAGTTCTTC. Protein sequence: CASSLEGKGLAGGPGNEQFF.